The 6 T cell receptor beta chains given below trace back to one sample, sequenced in a study of blood T cells in healthy people across ages. The authors ran a second PCR of about 6 to 11 cycles using a sample-barcoded 5' primer and a J-beta primer mix. TCRdb processed the 5' RACE reads anew with MiXCR; each CDR3 protein has one entry. Found here are hundreds of thousands of distinct CDR3 sequences, 45% to 65% of them singletons; the top ten hold roughly 34%. Sequencing used blood. The receptor set was obtained from a man aged 60-69 years in good health.

This clonotype was detected only once. This chain connects TRBV29-1 to TRBJ2-4, with D possibly matching TRBD2 (7 bases). Trimming left V 6 bases short and J 4 bases short, with 19 bases between. This CDR3 spans 15 amino acids. CDR1 is SQVTM, CDR2 ANQGSEA, per germline. The CDR3: CSVPRGGGEKNIQYF. DNA of the CDR3: TGCAGCGTCCCCCGAGGGGGGGGGGAAAAAAACATTCAGTACTTC.

The rearrangement uses TRBV6-1 and TRBJ2-1; 11 bases agree with TRBD2. The germline gives CDR1 MNHNS, CDR2 SASEGT. V was clipped by 6 bases and J by 4 bases; unmatched bases: 8. The CDR3 has 16 amino acids. The CDR3 spells CASRKSRLAGYNEQFF. CDR3 DNA sequence: TGTGCCAGCAGGAAGTCCCGACTAGCGGGGTACAATGAGCAGTTCTTC.

The chain couples TRBV5-6 to TRBJ2-3, with TRBD2 matching 11 bases. CDR3 length: 16 amino acids. Per the germline V gene, CDR1 is SGHDT and CDR2 is YYEEEE. V lost 4 bases to trimming and J lost 3 bases; unmatched junction nucleotides: 7. The CDR3: CASSLLAGAVTDTQYF. In DNA, the CDR3 is TGTGCCAGCAGCCTACTAGCGGGGGCGGTAACAGATACGCAGTATTTT.

This chain connects TRBV12-3 or TRBV12-4 to TRBJ2-5; 7 positions match TRBD1. Germline trimming cut 6 bases from V and 0 bases from J; bases unmatched to any gene: 7. CDR3 size: 15 residues. CDR3 coding DNA: TGTGCCAGCAGCTCCGGGACAGTTCACCAAGAGACCCAGTACTTC. Protein product: CASSSGTVHQETQYF.

This clonotype appeared a few times. The rearrangement joins TRBV27 to TRBJ1-1; D ambiguous. Germline lookup yields CDR1 MNHEY and CDR2 SMNVEV (reference sequence). The V end was cut by 5 bases, the J end by 4 bases, with 8 bases between. This CDR3 is 12 amino acids long. The CDR3 sequence is CASSPPRTEAFF. As DNA, the CDR3 is TGTGCCAGCAGTCCACCGCGCACTGAAGCTTTCTTT.

This clonotype was detected only a few times. The J gene is TRBJ2-5, the V gene TRBV7-2, with 9 bases fitting TRBD2. J gave up 5 bases and V 3 bases, and 10 bases lay outside the gene matches. There are 16 residues in the CDR3. Germline CDR1 and CDR2: SGHTA and FQGNSA. In DNA form, the CDR3 reads TGTGCCAGCAGCTTGGGGGGGCTAGCGGGGCAGGAGACCCAGTACTTC. Translated: CASSLGGLAGQETQYF.